Listed below are T cell receptor beta chains from one sample, sequenced in a study of control samples from healthy donors and cancer patients. Data came from immunoSEQ multiplex PCR; TCRdb stores just in-frame clones and leaves some out. The sample includes 130,000 or so clones, roughly 89% of them seen just once. The sequencing input was blood. Source of these receptors: a man between 18 and 29 years old in good health. CDR3s include the opening cysteine and the closing phenylalanine or tryptophan. The order of the fields is clone size, J gene, V gene, D gene, CDR3 protein, CDR3 DNA. A D gene is named only where the DNA matches it firmly. Size tells how often a clone was seen (once, few, many) or the class of an expanded clone, and some rows leave it out.

clone size: NA
J gene: TRBJ1-5
V gene: TRBV7-2
D gene: TRBD1
CDR3 protein: CASSRDRVGNQPQHF
CDR3 DNA: TGTGCCAGCAGCCGGGACAGGGTGGGCAATCAGCCCCAGCATTTT

clone size: NA
J gene: TRBJ1-6
V gene: TRBV10-3
D gene: NA
CDR3 protein: CAISVVGTGTSPPHF
CDR3 DNA: NA

clone size: NA
J gene: TRBJ2-7
V gene: TRBV5-1
D gene: TRBD1
CDR3 protein: CASSSEGQGAYEQYF
CDR3 DNA: TGCGCCAGCAGCTCGGAAGGACAGGGGGCCTACGAGCAGTACTTC

clone size: NA
J gene: TRBJ2-1
V gene: TRBV4-1
D gene: TRBD2
CDR3 protein: CASSQDPPLQRGRSEQFF
CDR3 DNA: TGCGCCAGCAGCCAAGACCCCCCTCTACAGCGGGGGCGGAGTGAGCAGTTCTTC

clone size: NA
J gene: TRBJ2-2
V gene: TRBV10-2
D gene: NA
CDR3 protein: CASTLPGPTMNTGELFF
CDR3 DNA: TGCGCCAGCACCTTACCGGGGCCTACTATGAACACCGGGGAGCTGTTTTTT

clone size: NA
J gene: TRBJ2-2
V gene: TRBV25-1
D gene: NA
CDR3 protein: CASSGTPNTGELFF
CDR3 DNA: TGTGCCAGCAGCGGGACACCGAACACCGGGGAGCTGTTTTTT

clone size: NA
J gene: TRBJ1-1
V gene: TRBV7-9
D gene: TRBD1
CDR3 protein: CASSPRGDSNTEAFF
CDR3 DNA: TGTGCCAGCAGCCCCAGGGGGGATAGTAACACTGAAGCTTTCTTT

clone size: NA
J gene: TRBJ1-6
V gene: TRBV19
D gene: TRBD1
CDR3 protein: CASSTLTGENSPLHF
CDR3 DNA: TGTGCCAGTAGTACACTGACAGGGGAGAATTCACCCCTCCACTTT

clone size: NA
J gene: TRBJ1-2
V gene: TRBV4-1
D gene: NA
CDR3 protein: CASSPPIGRNGYTF
CDR3 DNA: TGCGCCAGCAGCCCCCCCATAGGCCGCAATGGCTACACCTTC

clone size: NA
J gene: TRBJ2-7
V gene: TRBV4-1
D gene: TRBD2
CDR3 protein: CASSQARYSGNYEQYF
CDR3 DNA: TGCGCCAGCAGCCAAGCCCGGTATAGCGGGAACTACGAGCAGTACTTC

clone size: NA
J gene: TRBJ1-6
V gene: TRBV19
D gene: NA
CDR3 protein: CASSMVNSPLHF
CDR3 DNA: TGTGCCAGTAGTATGGTAAATTCACCCCTCCACTTT

clone size: NA
J gene: TRBJ1-2
V gene: TRBV20-1
D gene: NA
CDR3 protein: CSASQIGGFGYTF
CDR3 DNA: TGCAGTGCTAGTCAGATAGGGGGTTTTGGCTACACCTTC

clone size: NA
J gene: TRBJ1-2
V gene: TRBV9
D gene: TRBD1
CDR3 protein: CASSPWTGNYGYTF
CDR3 DNA: TGTGCCAGCAGCCCTTGGACAGGGAACTATGGCTACACCTTC

clone size: few
J gene: TRBJ1-4
V gene: TRBV11-2
D gene: TRBD1
CDR3 protein: CASSNPLGQGYEKLFF
CDR3 DNA: TGTGCCAGCAGCAACCCTCTGGGACAGGGGTATGAAAAACTGTTTTTT

clone size: NA
J gene: TRBJ2-3
V gene: TRBV14
D gene: NA
CDR3 protein: CASSQDWGSDTQYF
CDR3 DNA: TGTGCCAGCAGCCAAGATTGGGGATCAGATACGCAGTATTTT

clone size: NA
J gene: TRBJ2-7
V gene: TRBV6-1
D gene: NA
CDR3 protein: CASSEVATYEQYF
CDR3 DNA: TGTGCCAGCAGTGAAGTGGCAACCTACGAGCAGTACTTC

clone size: NA
J gene: TRBJ1-5
V gene: TRBV11-2
D gene: TRBD1
CDR3 protein: CASSSDRGQGPQHF
CDR3 DNA: TGTGCCAGCAGCTCAGACAGGGGTCAGGGGCCCCAGCATTTT

clone size: NA
J gene: TRBJ2-4
V gene: TRBV2
D gene: TRBD1
CDR3 protein: CASSSGQGNIQYF
CDR3 DNA: TGTGCCAGCAGTTCGGGACAGGGAAACATTCAGTACTTC

clone size: NA
J gene: TRBJ2-5
V gene: TRBV7-9
D gene: TRBD2
CDR3 protein: CASSDRTSAETQYF
CDR3 DNA: TGTGCCAGCAGCGATCGGACTAGCGCAGAGACCCAGTACTTC

clone size: NA
J gene: TRBJ1-1
V gene: TRBV12-3/TRBV12-4
D gene: NA
CDR3 protein: CASVEEINTEAFF
CDR3 DNA: TGTGCCAGCGTTGAGGAGATAAACACTGAAGCTTTCTTT

clone size: NA
J gene: TRBJ1-2
V gene: TRBV10-1
D gene: TRBD1
CDR3 protein: CASSEYARGRCGYTF
CDR3 DNA: TGCGCCAGCAGTGAGTATGCCAGGGGGCGGTGCGGCTACACCTTC

clone size: once
J gene: TRBJ2-7
V gene: TRBV7-2
D gene: TRBD1
CDR3 protein: CASSFLTGGNNEQYF
CDR3 DNA: TGTGCCAGCAGCTTCCTGACAGGGGGCAACAACGAGCAGTACTTC

clone size: NA
J gene: TRBJ2-7
V gene: TRBV6-5
D gene: TRBD1
CDR3 protein: CASRTGWSGEQYF
CDR3 DNA: TGTGCCAGCAGGACAGGGTGGTCTGGCGAGCAGTACTTC

clone size: NA
J gene: TRBJ1-2
V gene: TRBV19
D gene: NA
CDR3 protein: CASLGAVEALDYGYTF
CDR3 DNA: TGTGCCAGCTTAGGGGCCGTGGAGGCCCTTGACTATGGCTACACCTTC

clone size: once
J gene: TRBJ1-4
V gene: TRBV9
D gene: TRBD1
CDR3 protein: CASSATGDDEKLFF
CDR3 DNA: TGTGCCAGCAGCGCGACAGGGGACGATGAAAAACTGTTTTTT

clone size: NA
J gene: TRBJ2-2
V gene: TRBV9
D gene: NA
CDR3 protein: CASSVTPTGELFF
CDR3 DNA: TGTGCCAGCAGCGTAACACCCACCGGGGAGCTGTTTTTT

clone size: NA
J gene: TRBJ1-5
V gene: TRBV12-3/TRBV12-4
D gene: TRBD1
CDR3 protein: CASSGDRVQPQHF
CDR3 DNA: TGTGCCAGCAGTGGGGACAGGGTTCAGCCCCAGCATTTT

clone size: NA
J gene: TRBJ1-1
V gene: TRBV7-9
D gene: NA
CDR3 protein: CASSLPRNTEAFF
CDR3 DNA: TGTGCCAGCAGCTTACCCCGGAACACTGAAGCTTTCTTT

clone size: NA
J gene: TRBJ2-2
V gene: TRBV10-3
D gene: TRBD1
CDR3 protein: CAISRGTGVTGELFF
CDR3 DNA: TGTGCCATCAGTAGGGGGACAGGGGTGACCGGGGAGCTGTTTTTT

clone size: NA
J gene: TRBJ2-7
V gene: TRBV27
D gene: NA
CDR3 protein: CASSLSLIGYEQYF
CDR3 DNA: TGTGCCAGCAGTTTATCCCTAATCGGCTACGAGCAGTACTTC

clone size: NA
J gene: TRBJ2-7
V gene: TRBV6-1
D gene: NA
CDR3 protein: CASSEGGGFGSTVQYF
CDR3 DNA: TGTGCCAGCAGTGAAGGTGGGGGTTTTGGGTCTACGGTGCAGTACTTC

clone size: NA
J gene: TRBJ2-7
V gene: TRBV6-1
D gene: NA
CDR3 protein: CASSERGQDPYEQYF
CDR3 DNA: TGTGCCAGCAGTGAACGGGGGCAGGACCCCTACGAGCAGTACTTC

clone size: NA
J gene: TRBJ1-5
V gene: TRBV21-1
D gene: NA
CDR3 protein: CASSKAHRSQEQPQHF
CDR3 DNA: TGTGCCAGCAGCAAAGCGCACAGGAGTCAGGAACAGCCCCAGCATTTT

clone size: NA
J gene: TRBJ1-2
V gene: TRBV24-1
D gene: NA
CDR3 protein: CATSDSSVNYGYTF
CDR3 DNA: TGTGCCACCAGTGATTCCTCGGTAAACTATGGCTACACCTTC

clone size: NA
J gene: TRBJ2-5
V gene: TRBV23-1
D gene: TRBD2
CDR3 protein: CASKPAGVRETQYF
CDR3 DNA: TGCGCCAGCAAACCCGCGGGGGTCAGAGAGACCCAGTACTTC

clone size: NA
J gene: TRBJ2-2
V gene: TRBV3-1/TRBV3-2
D gene: NA
CDR3 protein: CASSQGFSGLAGELFF
CDR3 DNA: TGTGCCAGCAGCCAAGGGTTTTCAGGGTTGGCCGGGGAGCTGTTTTTT

clone size: NA
J gene: TRBJ2-4
V gene: TRBV2
D gene: TRBD1
CDR3 protein: CASSGPDWTGGNIQYF
CDR3 DNA: TGTGCCAGCAGTGGTCCGGACTGGACAGGGGGAAACATTCAGTACTTC

clone size: NA
J gene: TRBJ1-4
V gene: TRBV14
D gene: TRBD1
CDR3 protein: CASSLRTGATNEKLFF
CDR3 DNA: TGTGCCAGCAGTCTTCGTACAGGGGCAACTAATGAAAAACTGTTTTTT

clone size: NA
J gene: TRBJ1-3
V gene: TRBV7-6
D gene: NA
CDR3 protein: CASSSKTGFSGNTIYF
CDR3 DNA: TGTGCCAGCAGCTCAAAGACAGGATTCTCTGGAAACACCATATATTTT

clone size: NA
J gene: TRBJ1-1
V gene: TRBV7-6
D gene: NA
CDR3 protein: CASSLLATGSTEAFF
CDR3 DNA: TGTGCCAGCAGCCTTCTTGCAACAGGGAGCACTGAAGCTTTCTTT

clone size: NA
J gene: TRBJ2-1
V gene: TRBV28
D gene: NA
CDR3 protein: CASSEQGRDEQFF
CDR3 DNA: TGTGCCAGCAGTGAACAGGGTCGCGATGAGCAGTTCTTC

clone size: once
J gene: TRBJ1-2
V gene: TRBV12-3/TRBV12-4
D gene: NA
CDR3 protein: CASSLYSYGYTF
CDR3 DNA: TGTGCCAGCAGTTTGTACAGTTATGGCTACACCTTC

clone size: few
J gene: TRBJ1-5
V gene: TRBV12-5
D gene: NA
CDR3 protein: CASGPQGPVDQPQHF
CDR3 DNA: TGTGCTAGTGGACCGCAGGGTCCGGTGGATCAGCCCCAGCATTTT

clone size: once
J gene: TRBJ2-7
V gene: TRBV5-4
D gene: NA
CDR3 protein: CASSLKAIGNEQYF
CDR3 DNA: TGTGCCAGCAGCTTGAAAGCGATAGGGAACGAGCAGTACTTC

clone size: NA
J gene: TRBJ1-1
V gene: TRBV6-5
D gene: NA
CDR3 protein: CASRGVNTEAFF
CDR3 DNA: TGTGCCAGCAGGGGCGTGAACACTGAAGCTTTCTTT

clone size: once
J gene: TRBJ2-7
V gene: TRBV7-9
D gene: NA
CDR3 protein: CASSLTSTGPYEQYF
CDR3 DNA: TGTGCCAGCAGCTTAACTTCTACGGGGCCCTACGAGCAGTACTTC

clone size: NA
J gene: TRBJ2-5
V gene: TRBV7-9
D gene: TRBD1
CDR3 protein: CASSLAQGQETQYF
CDR3 DNA: TGTGCCAGCAGCTTAGCACAGGGGCAGGAGACCCAGTACTTC

clone size: NA
J gene: TRBJ2-3
V gene: TRBV5-1
D gene: NA
CDR3 protein: CASSLGAADTQYF
CDR3 DNA: TGCGCCAGCAGCTTAGGAGCGGCAGATACGCAGTATTTT

clone size: NA
J gene: TRBJ2-1
V gene: TRBV7-6
D gene: TRBD2
CDR3 protein: CASGVGGGGYNEQFF
CDR3 DNA: TGTGCCAGCGGCGTTGGTGGCGGGGGCTACAATGAGCAGTTCTTC

clone size: NA
J gene: TRBJ2-7
V gene: TRBV28
D gene: NA
CDR3 protein: CASSFTHEQYF
CDR3 DNA: TGTGCCAGCAGTTTTACCCACGAGCAGTACTTC

clone size: NA
J gene: TRBJ2-5
V gene: TRBV29-1
D gene: NA
CDR3 protein: CSVEPGMETQYF
CDR3 DNA: TGCAGCGTTGAACCGGGGATGGAGACCCAGTACTTC

clone size: NA
J gene: TRBJ2-1
V gene: TRBV7-6
D gene: TRBD1
CDR3 protein: CASSWTGGLAEQFF
CDR3 DNA: TGTGCCAGCAGCTGGACAGGGGGGTTGGCTGAGCAGTTCTTC

clone size: once
J gene: TRBJ2-3
V gene: TRBV28
D gene: NA
CDR3 protein: CASSSPMEPYTQYF
CDR3 DNA: TGTGCCAGCAGTTCCCCGATGGAGCCTTATACGCAGTATTTT

clone size: NA
J gene: TRBJ2-7
V gene: TRBV9
D gene: TRBD1
CDR3 protein: CASSVRTGDIYEQYF
CDR3 DNA: TGTGCCAGCAGCGTCAGGACAGGGGATATCTACGAGCAGTACTTC